This T cell receptor beta chain was captured by sequencing in a study of cytomegalovirus exposure and HLA in healthy donors. Study findings and constraints: TCR sequences were mostly rare, though some public TCRs occurred in many donors. Cytomegalovirus status was reportedly diagnosed by the classifier with high specificity and sensitivity. The study recorded about 150 TCR beta chains that were cytomegalovirus-associated.

Regarding this clone: Its antigen remains unknown.

Germline V gives CDR1 MNHNS, CDR2 SASEGT. Germline trimming cut 5 bases from V and 3 bases from J; bases unmatched to any gene: 10. The CDR3 is 15 residues long. TCRdb's copy holds only in-frame clones and misses some; the assay was immunoSEQ multiplex PCR. The repertoire holds 300,000 to 400,000 clones, with approximately 88% as singletons. The receptor was derived from a man younger than 40 in good health and CMV-seronegative. The rearrangement joins TRBV6-1 to TRBJ2-7; the match to TRBD2 covers 7 bases. The sample consisted of PBMCs. CDR3 protein: CASSTQAGPIYEQYF. DNA for the CDR3: TGTGCCAGCAGTACCCAAGCGGGGCCCATCTACGAGCAGTACTTC.